A selection of T cell receptor beta chains follows, all from one sample in a study of control samples from healthy donors and cancer patients. Using immunoSEQ multiplex PCR, the repertoire was profiled, and TCRdb retains in-frame clones only, with some absent. The data show over 100,000 clones, approximately 88% seen once. Source material: blood. The receptors shown here come from a man aged 35 to 55 in good health. Each CDR3 is given with its conserved first and last residue. A D gene is named only where the DNA matches it firmly. Clone sizes are given selectively: once, few, many, or a class where the clone is expanded.

TRBV4-1	NA	NA	TRBJ2-7	CASSHSGASYEQYF	TGCGCCAGCAGCCACTCGGGGGCCTCCTACGAGCAGTACTTC
TRBV5-4	NA	NA	TRBJ2-5	CASSSGTTQETQYF	TGTGCCAGCAGCTCCGGGACCACGCAAGAGACCCAGTACTTC
TRBV2	NA	NA	TRBJ1-1	CASTAQGIGTEAFF	TGTGCCAGCACCGCCCAGGGGATTGGCACTGAAGCTTTCTTT
TRBV14	NA	NA	TRBJ2-6	CASSLRGRTASGANVLTF	TGTGCCAGCAGCCTGAGAGGCAGGACAGCCTCTGGGGCCAACGTCCTGACTTTC
TRBV6-6	NA	TRBD1	TRBJ1-4	CASSSGQGNEKLFF	TGTGCCAGCAGTTCCGGACAGGGGAATGAAAAACTGTTTTTT
TRBV7-2	once	NA	TRBJ2-3	CATRVTDKTDTQYF	TGTGCCACCCGGGTTACCGATAAAACAGATACGCAGTATTTT
TRBV7-8	few	TRBD2	TRBJ2-3	CASSLEWRGGSDTQYF	TGTGCCAGCAGCTTAGAGTGGCGGGGGGGCTCAGATACGCAGTATTTT
TRBV2	NA	NA	TRBJ2-2	CASSQDTLNTGELFF	TGTGCCAGCAGTCAGGACACGCTGAACACCGGGGAGCTGTTTTTT
TRBV6-5	NA	NA	TRBJ2-7	CASSYSGTTFYEQYF	TGTGCCAGCAGTTACTCCGGGACAACCTTTTACGAGCAGTACTTC
TRBV27	NA	TRBD1	TRBJ2-5	CASSTRQGSVETQYF	TGTGCCAGCAGTACTAGACAGGGCAGCGTGGAGACCCAGTACTTC
TRBV23-1	NA	NA	TRBJ1-5	CASSLVLVNQPQHF	TGCGCCAGCAGTCTAGTTCTCGTGAATCAGCCCCAGCATTTT
TRBV5-1	NA	NA	TRBJ1-1	CASSFGGGNTEAFF	TGCGCCAGCAGCTTCGGGGGCGGGAACACTGAAGCTTTCTTT
TRBV10-1	NA	NA	TRBJ1-3	CASSDRDTIYF	TGCGCCAGCAGTGACCGGGACACCATATATTTT